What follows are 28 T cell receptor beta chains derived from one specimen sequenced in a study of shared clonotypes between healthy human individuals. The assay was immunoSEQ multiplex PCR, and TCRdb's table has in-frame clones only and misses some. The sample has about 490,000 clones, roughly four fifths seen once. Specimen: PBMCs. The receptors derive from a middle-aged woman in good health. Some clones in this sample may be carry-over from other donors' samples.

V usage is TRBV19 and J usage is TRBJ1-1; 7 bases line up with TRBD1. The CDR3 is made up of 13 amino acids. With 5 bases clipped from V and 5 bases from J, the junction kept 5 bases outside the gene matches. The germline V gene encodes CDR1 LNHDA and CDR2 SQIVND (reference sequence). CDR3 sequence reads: CASSLQGDTEAFF. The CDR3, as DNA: TGTGCCAGTAGTCTTCAGGGGGATACTGAAGCTTTCTTT.

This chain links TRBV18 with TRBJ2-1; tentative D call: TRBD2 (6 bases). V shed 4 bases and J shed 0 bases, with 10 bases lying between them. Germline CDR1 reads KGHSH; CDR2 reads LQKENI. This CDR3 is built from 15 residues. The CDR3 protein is CASSRWDSSYNEQFF. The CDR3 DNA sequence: TGTGCCAGCTCACGCTGGGACTCCTCCTACAATGAGCAGTTCTTC.

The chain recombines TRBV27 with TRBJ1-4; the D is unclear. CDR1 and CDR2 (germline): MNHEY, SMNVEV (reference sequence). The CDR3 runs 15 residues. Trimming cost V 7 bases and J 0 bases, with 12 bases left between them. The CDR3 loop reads CASKERAPTNEKLFF. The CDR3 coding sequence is TGTGCCAGCAAGGAGAGGGCCCCAACTAATGAAAAACTGTTTTTT.

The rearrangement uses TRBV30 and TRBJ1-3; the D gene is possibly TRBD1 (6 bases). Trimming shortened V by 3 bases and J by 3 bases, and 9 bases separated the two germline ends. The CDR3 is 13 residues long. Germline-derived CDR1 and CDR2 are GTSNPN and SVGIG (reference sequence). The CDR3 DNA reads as TGTGCCTGGAGGATCAGGGGTGGAAACACCATATATTTT. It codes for CAWRIRGGNTIYF.

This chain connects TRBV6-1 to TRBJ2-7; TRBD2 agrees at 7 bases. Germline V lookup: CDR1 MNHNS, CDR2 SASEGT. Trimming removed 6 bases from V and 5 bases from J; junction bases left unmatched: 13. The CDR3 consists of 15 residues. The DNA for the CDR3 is TGTGCCAGCAGCACCTCTGGGGGAGGGCCCCACGAGCAGTACTTC. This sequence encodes CASSTSGGGPHEQYF.

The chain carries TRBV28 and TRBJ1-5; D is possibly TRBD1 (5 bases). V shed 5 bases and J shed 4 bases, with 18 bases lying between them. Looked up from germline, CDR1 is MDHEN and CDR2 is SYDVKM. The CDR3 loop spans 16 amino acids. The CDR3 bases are TGTGCCAGCAGTCCCATGACATGGGGGGGAAATCAGCCCCAGCATTTT. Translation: CASSPMTWGGNQPQHF.

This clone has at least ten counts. CDR3 sequence: CASSVGAPSGNTIYF. The DNA for the CDR3 is TGTGCCAGCAGCGTAGGAGCACCCTCTGGAAACACCATATATTTT. The V gene is TRBV9, the J gene TRBJ1-3, with no clear D. From germline, CDR1 is SGDLS and CDR2 YYNGEE. Trimming took 0 bases from V and 0 from J, leaving 7 bases between them. CDR3 size: 15 residues.

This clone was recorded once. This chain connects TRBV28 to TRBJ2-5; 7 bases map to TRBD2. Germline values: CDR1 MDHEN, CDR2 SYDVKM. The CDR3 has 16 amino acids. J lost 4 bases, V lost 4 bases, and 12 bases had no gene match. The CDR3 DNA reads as TGTGCCAGCAGTTCGGCGGGGACCTGGGGGGGAGAGACCCAGTACTTC. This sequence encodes CASSSAGTWGGETQYF.

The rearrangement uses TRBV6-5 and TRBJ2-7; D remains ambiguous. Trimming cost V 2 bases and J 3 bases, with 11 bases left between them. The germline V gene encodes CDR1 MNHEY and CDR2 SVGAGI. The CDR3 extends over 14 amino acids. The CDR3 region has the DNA TGTGCCAGCAGTTACCAGGCAGGAGACTACGAGCAGTACTTC. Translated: CASSYQAGDYEQYF.

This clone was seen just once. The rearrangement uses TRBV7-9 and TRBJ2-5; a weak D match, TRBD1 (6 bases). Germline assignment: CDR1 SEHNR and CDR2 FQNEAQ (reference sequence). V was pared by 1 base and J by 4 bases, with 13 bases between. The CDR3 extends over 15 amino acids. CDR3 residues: CASSLGNRVGETQYF. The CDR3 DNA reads TGTGCCAGCAGCTTAGGTAACAGGGTCGGAGAGACCCAGTACTTC.

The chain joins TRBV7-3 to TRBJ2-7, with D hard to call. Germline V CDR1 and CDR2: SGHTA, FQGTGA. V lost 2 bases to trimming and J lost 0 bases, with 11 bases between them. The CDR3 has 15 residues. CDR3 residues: CASSLDGRNSYEQYF. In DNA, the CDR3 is TGTGCCAGCAGCTTAGATGGCCGCAACTCCTACGAGCAGTACTTC.

The CDR3 sequence is CASSEGPGVGIGELFF. As DNA, the CDR3 is TGTGCCAGCAGTGAAGGACCGGGAGTTGGGATAGGGGAGCTGTTTTTT. V and J are TRBV6-1 and TRBJ2-2; tentatively, D is TRBD2 (6 bases). The CDR3 is 16 amino acids. Germline V gene sequence: CDR1 MNHNS, CDR2 SASEGT. Trimming took 1 base from V and 8 from J, leaving 17 bases between them.

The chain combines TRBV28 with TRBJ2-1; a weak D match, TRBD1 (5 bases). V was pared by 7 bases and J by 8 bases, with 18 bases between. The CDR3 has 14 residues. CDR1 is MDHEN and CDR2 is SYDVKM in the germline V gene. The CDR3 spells CASKVGAGSYEQFF. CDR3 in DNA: TGTGCCAGCAAGGTAGGGGCCGGTAGCTATGAGCAGTTCTTC. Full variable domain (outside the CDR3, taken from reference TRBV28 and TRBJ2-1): DVKVTQSSRYLVKRTGEKVFLECVQDMDHENMFWYRQDPGLGLRLIYFSYDVKMKEKGDIPEGYSVSREKKERFSLILESASTNQTSMYLCASKVGAGSYEQFFGPGTRLTVL.

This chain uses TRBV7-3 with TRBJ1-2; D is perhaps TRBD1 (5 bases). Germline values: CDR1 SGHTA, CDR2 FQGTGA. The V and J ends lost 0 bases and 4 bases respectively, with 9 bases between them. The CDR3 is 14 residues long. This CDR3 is CASSLTREGYGYTF. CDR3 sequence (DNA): TGTGCCAGCAGCTTAACCAGGGAAGGCTATGGCTACACCTTC.

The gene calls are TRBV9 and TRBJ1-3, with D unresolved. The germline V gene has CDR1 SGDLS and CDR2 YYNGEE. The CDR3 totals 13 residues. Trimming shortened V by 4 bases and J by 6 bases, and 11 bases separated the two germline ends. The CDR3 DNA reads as TGTGCCAGCAGCACCCGTACCTCAAACACCATATATTTT. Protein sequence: CASSTRTSNTIYF.

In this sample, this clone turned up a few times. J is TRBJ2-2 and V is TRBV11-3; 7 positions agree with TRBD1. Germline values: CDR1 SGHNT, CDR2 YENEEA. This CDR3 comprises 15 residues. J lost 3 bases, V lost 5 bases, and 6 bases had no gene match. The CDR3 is CASSPRQGHTGELFF. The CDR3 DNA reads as TGTGCCAGCAGCCCGCGACAGGGTCACACCGGGGAGCTGTTTTTT.

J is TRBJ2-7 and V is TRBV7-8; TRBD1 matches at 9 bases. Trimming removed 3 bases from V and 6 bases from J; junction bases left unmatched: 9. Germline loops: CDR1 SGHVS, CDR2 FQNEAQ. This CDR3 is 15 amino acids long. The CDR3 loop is CASSFVPGQGREQYF. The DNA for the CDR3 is TGTGCCAGCAGCTTCGTACCGGGACAGGGCCGCGAGCAGTACTTC.

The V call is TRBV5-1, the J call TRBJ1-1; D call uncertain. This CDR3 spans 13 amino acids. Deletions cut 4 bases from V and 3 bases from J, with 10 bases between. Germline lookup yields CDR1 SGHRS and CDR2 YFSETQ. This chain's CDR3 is CASSSHADTEAFF. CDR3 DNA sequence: TGCGCCAGCAGCAGCCACGCCGACACTGAAGCTTTCTTT.

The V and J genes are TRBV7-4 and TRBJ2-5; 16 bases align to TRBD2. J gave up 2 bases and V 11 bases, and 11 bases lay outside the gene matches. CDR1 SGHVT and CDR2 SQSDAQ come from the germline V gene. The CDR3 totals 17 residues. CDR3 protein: CASSRGLAGGRQETQYF. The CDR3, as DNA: TGTGCCTCAAGCCGGGGACTAGCGGGAGGGAGGCAAGAGACCCAGTACTTC.

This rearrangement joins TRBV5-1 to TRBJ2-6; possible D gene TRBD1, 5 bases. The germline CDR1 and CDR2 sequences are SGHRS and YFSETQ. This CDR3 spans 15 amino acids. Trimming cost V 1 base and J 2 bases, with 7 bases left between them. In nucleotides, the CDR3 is TGCGCCAGCAGCTTGTGGGGCGCTGGGGCCAACGTCCTGACTTTC. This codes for CASSLWGAGANVLTF.

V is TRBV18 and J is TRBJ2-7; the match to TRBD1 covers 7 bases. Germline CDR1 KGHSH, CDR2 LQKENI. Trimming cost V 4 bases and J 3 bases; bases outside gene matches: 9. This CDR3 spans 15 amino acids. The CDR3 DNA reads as TGTGCCAGCTCACAGGGGACAGTAGTAGTCTACGAGCAGTACTTC. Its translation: CASSQGTVVVYEQYF.

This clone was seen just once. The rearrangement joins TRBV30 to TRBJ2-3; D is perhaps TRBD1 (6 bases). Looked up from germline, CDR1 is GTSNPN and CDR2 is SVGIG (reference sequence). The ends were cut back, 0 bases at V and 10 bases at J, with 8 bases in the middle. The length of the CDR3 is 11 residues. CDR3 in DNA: TGTGCCTGGAGTGTACAGGGTGCGCAGTATTTT. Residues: CAWSVQGAQYF.

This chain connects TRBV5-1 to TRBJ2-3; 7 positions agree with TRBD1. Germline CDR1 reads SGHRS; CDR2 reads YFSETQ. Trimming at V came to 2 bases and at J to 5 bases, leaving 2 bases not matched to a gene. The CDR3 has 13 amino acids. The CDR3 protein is CASSFQGEDTQYF. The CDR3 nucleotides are TGCGCCAGCAGCTTCCAGGGGGAAGATACGCAGTATTTT.

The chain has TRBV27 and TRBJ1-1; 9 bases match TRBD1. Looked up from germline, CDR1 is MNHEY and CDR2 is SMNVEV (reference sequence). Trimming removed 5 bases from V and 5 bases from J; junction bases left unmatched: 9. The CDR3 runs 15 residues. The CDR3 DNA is TGTGCCAGCAGTCCTGGACAGGGGTTTGGGACTGAAGCTTTCTTT. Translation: CASSPGQGFGTEAFF.

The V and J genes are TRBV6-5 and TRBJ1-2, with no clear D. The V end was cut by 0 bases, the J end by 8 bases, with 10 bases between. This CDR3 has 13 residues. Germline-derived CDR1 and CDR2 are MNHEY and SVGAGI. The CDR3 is CASSYSGLRGYTF. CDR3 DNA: TGTGCCAGCAGTTACTCGGGTTTGCGGGGCTACACCTTC.

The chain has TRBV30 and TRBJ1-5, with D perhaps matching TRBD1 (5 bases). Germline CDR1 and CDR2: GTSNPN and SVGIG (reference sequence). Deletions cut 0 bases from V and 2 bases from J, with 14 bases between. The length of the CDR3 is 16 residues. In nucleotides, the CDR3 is TGTGCCTGGAGTGTACGGGCAGGGCAAGGCAATCAGCCCCAGCATTTT. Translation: CAWSVRAGQGNQPQHF.

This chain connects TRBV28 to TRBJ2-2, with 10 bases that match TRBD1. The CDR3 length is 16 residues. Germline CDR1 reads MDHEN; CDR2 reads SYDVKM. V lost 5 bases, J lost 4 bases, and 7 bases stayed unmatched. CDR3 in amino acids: CASSKTGGGSTGELFF. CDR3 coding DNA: TGTGCCAGCAGTAAGACAGGGGGCGGGAGCACCGGGGAGCTGTTTTTT.

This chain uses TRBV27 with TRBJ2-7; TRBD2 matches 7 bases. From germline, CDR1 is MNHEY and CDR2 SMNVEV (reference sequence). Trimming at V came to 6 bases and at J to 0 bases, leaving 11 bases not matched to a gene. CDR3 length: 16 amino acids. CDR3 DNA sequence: TGTGCCAGCAGCCCAGAGGGGCGGGAGCGCTCCTACGAGCAGTACTTC. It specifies CASSPEGRERSYEQYF.